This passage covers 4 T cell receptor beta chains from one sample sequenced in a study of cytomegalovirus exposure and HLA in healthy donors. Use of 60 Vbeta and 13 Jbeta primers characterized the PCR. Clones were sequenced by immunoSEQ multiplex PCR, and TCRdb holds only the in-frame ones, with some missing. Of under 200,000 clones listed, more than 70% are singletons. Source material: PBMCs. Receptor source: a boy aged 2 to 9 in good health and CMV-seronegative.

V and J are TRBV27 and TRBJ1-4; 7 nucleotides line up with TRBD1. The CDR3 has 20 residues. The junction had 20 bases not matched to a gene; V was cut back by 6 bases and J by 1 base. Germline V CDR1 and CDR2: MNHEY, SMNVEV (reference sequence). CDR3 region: CASRATGVRPFVRTNEKLFF. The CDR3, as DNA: TGTGCCAGCAGGGCAACAGGGGTCAGACCCTTCGTGAGAACTAATGAAAAACTGTTTTTT. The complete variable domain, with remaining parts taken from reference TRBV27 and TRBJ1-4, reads EAQVTQNPRYLITVTGKKLTVTCSQNMNHEYMSWYRQDPGLGLRQIYYSMNVEVTDKGDVPEGYKVSRKEKRNFPLILESPSPNQTSLYFCASRATGVRPFVRTNEKLFFGSGTQLSVL.

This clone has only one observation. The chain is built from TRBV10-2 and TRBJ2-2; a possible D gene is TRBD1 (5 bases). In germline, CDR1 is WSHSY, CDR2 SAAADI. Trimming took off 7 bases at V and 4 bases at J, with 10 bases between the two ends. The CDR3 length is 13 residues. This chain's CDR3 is CASKTGSTGELFF. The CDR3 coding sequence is TGCGCCAGCAAAACAGGTTCCACCGGGGAGCTGTTTTTT.

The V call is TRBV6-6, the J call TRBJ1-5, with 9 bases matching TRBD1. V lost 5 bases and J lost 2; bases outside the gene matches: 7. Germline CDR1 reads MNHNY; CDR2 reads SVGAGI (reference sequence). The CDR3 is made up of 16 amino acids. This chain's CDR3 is CASSHTGGEGNQPQHF. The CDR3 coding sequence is TGTGCCAGCAGTCATACAGGGGGCGAGGGCAATCAGCCCCAGCATTTT.

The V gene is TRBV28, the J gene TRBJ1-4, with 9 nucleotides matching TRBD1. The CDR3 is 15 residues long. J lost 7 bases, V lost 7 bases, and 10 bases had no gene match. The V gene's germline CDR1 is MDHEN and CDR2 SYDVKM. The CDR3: CASTSSGTGSEKLFF. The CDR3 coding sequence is TGTGCCAGCACGTCATCCGGGACAGGGAGTGAAAAACTGTTTTTT.